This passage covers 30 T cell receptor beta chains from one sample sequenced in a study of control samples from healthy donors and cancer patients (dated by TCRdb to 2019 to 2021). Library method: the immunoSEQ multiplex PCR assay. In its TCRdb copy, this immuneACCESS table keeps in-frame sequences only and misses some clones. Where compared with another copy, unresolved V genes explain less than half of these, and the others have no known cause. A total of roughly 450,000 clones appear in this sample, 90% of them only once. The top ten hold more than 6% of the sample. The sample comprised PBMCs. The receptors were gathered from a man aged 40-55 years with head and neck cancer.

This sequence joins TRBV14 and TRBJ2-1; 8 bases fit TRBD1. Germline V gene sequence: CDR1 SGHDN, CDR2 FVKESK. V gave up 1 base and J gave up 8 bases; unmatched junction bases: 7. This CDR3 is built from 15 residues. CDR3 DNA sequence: TGTGCCAGCAGCCAAGTCGGACAGGGATGGGATGAGCAGTTCTTC. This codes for CASSQVGQGWDEQFF.

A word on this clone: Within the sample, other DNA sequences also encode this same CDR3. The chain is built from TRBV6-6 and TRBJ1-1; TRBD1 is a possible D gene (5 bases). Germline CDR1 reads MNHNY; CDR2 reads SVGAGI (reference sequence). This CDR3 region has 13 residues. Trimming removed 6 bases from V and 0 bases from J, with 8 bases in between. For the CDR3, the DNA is TGTGCCAGCAGCTACAGGTTGAACACTGAAGCTTTCTTT. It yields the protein CASSYRLNTEAFF.

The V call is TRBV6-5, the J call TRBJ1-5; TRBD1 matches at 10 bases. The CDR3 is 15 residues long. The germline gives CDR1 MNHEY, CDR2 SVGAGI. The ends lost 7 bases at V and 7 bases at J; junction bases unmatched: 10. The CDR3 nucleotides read TGTGCCAGCACGGGACAGGGGCTCGGGGAGCAGCCCCAGCATTTT. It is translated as CASTGQGLGEQPQHF.

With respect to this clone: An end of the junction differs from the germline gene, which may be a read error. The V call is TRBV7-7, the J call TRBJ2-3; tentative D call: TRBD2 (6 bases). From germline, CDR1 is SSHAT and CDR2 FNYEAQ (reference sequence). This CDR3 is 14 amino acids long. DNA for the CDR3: TGTGCTAGCAGCCAGGGACTGTTCACAGATACGCAGTATTTT. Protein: CASSQGLFTDTQYF. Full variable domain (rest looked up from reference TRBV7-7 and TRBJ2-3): GAGVSQSPRYKVTKRGQDVTLRCDPISSHATLYWYQQALGQGPEFLTYFNYEAQPDKSGLPSDRFSAERPEGSISTLTIQRTEQRDSAMYRCASSQGLFTDTQYFGPGTRLTVL.

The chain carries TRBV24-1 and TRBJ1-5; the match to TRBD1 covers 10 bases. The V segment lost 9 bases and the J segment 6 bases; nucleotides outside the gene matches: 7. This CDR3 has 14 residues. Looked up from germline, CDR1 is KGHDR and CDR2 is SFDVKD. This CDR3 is CATGGQGMSQPQHF. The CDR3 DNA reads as TGTGCCACCGGGGGACAGGGGATGAGTCAGCCCCAGCATTTT.

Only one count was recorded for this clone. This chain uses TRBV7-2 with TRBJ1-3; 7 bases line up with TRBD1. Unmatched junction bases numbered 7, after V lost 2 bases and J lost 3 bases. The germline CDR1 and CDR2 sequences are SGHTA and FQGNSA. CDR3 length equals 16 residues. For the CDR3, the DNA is TGTGCCAGCAGCTTAAGAGGGGGCTTTATTGGAAACACCATATATTTT. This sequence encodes CASSLRGGFIGNTIYF.

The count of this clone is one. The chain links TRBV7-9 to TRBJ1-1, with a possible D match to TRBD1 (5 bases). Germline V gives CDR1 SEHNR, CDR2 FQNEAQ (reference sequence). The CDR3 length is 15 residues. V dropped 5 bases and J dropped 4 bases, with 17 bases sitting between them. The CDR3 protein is CASSGGRDIVTEAFF. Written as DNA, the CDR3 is TGTGCCAGCAGCGGGGGTCGGGATATCGTCACTGAAGCTTTCTTT.

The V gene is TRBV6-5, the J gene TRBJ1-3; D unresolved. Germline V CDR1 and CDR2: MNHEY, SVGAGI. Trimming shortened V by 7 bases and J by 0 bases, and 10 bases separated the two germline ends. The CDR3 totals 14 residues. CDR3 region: CASTDGLSGNTIYF. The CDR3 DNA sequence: TGTGCCAGCACGGACGGACTCTCTGGAAACACCATATATTTT.

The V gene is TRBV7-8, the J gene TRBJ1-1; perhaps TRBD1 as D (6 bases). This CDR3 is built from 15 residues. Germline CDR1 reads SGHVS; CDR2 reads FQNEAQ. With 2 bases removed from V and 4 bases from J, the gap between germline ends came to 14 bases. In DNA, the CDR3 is TGTGCCAGCAGCTTATCGAACAGGGTTGGCACTGAAGCTTTCTTT. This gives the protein CASSLSNRVGTEAFF.

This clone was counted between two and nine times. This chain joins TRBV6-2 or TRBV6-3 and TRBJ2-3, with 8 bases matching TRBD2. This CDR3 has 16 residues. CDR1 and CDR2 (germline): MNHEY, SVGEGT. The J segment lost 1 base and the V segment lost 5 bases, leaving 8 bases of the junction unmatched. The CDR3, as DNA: TGTGCCAGCAGTCAGATAGCGGGGAGGGGCACAGATACGCAGTATTTT. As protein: CASSQIAGRGTDTQYF.

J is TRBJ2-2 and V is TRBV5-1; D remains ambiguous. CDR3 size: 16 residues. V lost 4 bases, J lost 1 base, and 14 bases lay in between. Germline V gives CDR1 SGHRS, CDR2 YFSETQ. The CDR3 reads CASSTTQIQNTGELFF. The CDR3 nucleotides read TGCGCCAGCAGCACAACCCAAATCCAGAACACCGGGGAGCTGTTTTTT.

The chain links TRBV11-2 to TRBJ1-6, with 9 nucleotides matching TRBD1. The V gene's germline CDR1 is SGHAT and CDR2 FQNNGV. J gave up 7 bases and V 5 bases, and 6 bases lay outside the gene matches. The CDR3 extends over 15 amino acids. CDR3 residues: CASSVGTGWNSPLHF. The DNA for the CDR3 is TGTGCCAGCAGCGTAGGGACAGGGTGGAATTCACCCCTCCACTTT.

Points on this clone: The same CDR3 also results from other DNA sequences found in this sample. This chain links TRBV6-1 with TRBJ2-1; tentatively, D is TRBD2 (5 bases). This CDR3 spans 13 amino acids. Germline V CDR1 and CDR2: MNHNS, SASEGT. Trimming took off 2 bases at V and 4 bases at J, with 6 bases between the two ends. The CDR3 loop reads CASSERTYNEQFF. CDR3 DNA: TGTGCCAGCAGTGAAAGGACTTACAATGAGCAGTTCTTC.

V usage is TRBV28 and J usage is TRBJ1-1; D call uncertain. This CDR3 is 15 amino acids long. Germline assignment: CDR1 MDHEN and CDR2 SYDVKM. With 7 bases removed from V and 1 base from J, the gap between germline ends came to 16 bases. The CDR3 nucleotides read TGTGCCAGCAACCTACTACGGTTGGAGAACACTGAAGCTTTCTTT. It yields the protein CASNLLRLENTEAFF.

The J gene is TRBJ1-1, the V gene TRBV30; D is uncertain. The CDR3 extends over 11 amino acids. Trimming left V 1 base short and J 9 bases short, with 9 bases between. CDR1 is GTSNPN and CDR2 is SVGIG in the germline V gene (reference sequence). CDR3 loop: CAWSGKSKAFF. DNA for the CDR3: TGTGCCTGGAGTGGGAAAAGTAAAGCTTTCTTT.

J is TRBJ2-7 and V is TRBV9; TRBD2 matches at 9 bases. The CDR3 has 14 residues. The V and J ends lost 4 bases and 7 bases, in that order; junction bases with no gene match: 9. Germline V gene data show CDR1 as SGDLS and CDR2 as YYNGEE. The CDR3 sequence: CASSRIAGVREQYF. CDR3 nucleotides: TGTGCCAGCAGCCGAATAGCGGGAGTTCGTGAGCAGTACTTC.

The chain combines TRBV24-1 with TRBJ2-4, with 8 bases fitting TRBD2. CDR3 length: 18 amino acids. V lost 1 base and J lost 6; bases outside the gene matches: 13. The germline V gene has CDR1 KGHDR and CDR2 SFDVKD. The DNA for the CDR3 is TGTGCCACCAGTGATTTACCCGGGCTACCCGGGGGGGGAAACATTCAGTACTTC. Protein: CATSDLPGLPGGGNIQYF.

CDR3 DNA: TGTGCCGGGGGCGGAACGAGCTCCTACAATGAGCAGTTCTTC. It yields the protein CAGGGTSSYNEQFF. The chain joins TRBV2 to TRBJ2-1, with a possible D match to TRBD1 (6 bases). Germline V gives CDR1 SNHLY, CDR2 FYNNEI. The V end lost 11 bases, the J end lost 0 bases, and 14 bases lay between the germline ends. The CDR3 has 14 amino acids.

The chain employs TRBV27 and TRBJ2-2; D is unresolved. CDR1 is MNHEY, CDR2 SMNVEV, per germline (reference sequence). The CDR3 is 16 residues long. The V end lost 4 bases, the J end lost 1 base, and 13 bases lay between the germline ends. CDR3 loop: CASSSPIRKNTGELFF. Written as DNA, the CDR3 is TGTGCCAGCAGTTCGCCGATCCGGAAGAACACCGGGGAGCTGTTTTTT.

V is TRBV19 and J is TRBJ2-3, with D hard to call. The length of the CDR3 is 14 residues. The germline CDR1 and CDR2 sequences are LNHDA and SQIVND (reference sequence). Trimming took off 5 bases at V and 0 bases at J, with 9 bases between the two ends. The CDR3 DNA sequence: TGTGCCAGTAGTTTCGGTGGGAGCACAGATACGCAGTATTTT. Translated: CASSFGGSTDTQYF.

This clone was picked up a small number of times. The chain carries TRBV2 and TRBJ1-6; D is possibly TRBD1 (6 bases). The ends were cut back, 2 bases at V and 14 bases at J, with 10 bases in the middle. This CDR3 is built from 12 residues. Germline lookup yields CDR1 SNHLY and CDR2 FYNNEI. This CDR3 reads CASSESAGALHF. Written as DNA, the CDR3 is TGTGCCAGCAGTGAATCGGCAGGGGCCCTCCACTTT.

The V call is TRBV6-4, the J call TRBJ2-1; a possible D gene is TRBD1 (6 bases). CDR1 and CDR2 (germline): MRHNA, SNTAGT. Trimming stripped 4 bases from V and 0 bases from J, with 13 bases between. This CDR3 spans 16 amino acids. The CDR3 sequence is CASSATGTNSYNEQFF. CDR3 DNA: TGTGCCAGCAGTGCCACCGGGACAAACTCCTACAATGAGCAGTTCTTC.

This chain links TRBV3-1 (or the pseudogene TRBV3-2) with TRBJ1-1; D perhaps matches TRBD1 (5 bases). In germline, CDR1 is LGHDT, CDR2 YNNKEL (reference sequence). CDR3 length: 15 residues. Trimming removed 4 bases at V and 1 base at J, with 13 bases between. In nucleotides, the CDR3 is TGTGCCAGCAGCCTCCAGGGAATACGGAACACTGAAGCTTTCTTT. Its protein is CASSLQGIRNTEAFF.

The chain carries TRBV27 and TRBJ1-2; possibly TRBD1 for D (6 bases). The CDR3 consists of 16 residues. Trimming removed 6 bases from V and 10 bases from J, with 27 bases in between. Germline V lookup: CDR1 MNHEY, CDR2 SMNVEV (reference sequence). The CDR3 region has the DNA TGTGCCAGCAGACCGACACCCTACAGGGACTCCTGGGACTACACCTTC. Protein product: CASRPTPYRDSWDYTF.

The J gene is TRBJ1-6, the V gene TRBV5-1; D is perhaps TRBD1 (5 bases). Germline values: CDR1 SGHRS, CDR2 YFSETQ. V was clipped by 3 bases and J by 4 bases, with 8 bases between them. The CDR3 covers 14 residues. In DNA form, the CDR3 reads TGCGCCAGCAGCTCCGGGGGGTATAATTCACCCCTCCACTTT. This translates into CASSSGGYNSPLHF. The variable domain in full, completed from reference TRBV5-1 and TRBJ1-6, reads KAGVTQTPRYLIKTRGQQVTLSCSPISGHRSVSWYQQTPGQGLQFLFEYFSETQRNKGNFPGRFSGRQFSNSRSEMNVSTLELGDSALYLCASSSGGYNSPLHFGNGTRLTVT.

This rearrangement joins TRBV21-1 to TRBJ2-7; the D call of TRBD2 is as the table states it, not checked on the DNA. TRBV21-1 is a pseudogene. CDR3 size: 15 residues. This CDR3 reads CASSKSSPRDYEQYF. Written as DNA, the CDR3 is TGTGCCAGCAGCAAATCAAGCCCCCGGGACTACGAGCAGTACTTC.

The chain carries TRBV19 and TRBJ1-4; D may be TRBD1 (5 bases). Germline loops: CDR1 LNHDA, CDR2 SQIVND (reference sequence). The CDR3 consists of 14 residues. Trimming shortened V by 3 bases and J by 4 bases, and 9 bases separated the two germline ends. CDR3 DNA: TGTGCCAGTAGTATCTGGGGGATTAATGAAAAACTGTTTTTT. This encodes CASSIWGINEKLFF. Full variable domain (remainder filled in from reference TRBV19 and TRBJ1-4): DGGITQSPKYLFRKEGQNVTLSCEQNLNHDAMYWYRQDPGQGLRLIYYSQIVNDFQKGDIAEGYSVSREKKESFPLTVTSAQKNPTAFYLCASSIWGINEKLFFGSGTQLSVL.

CDR3 amino acids: CASSRGGGGSYGYTF. The CDR3 nucleotides are TGCGCCAGCAGCCGGGGAGGAGGGGGCAGCTATGGCTACACCTTC. The chain recombines TRBV5-1 with TRBJ1-2; 7 bases align to TRBD1. The CDR3 is made up of 15 amino acids. Germline loops: CDR1 SGHRS, CDR2 YFSETQ. The junction had 10 bases not matched to a gene; V was cut back by 4 bases and J by 4 bases. The full variable domain, completed using reference TRBV5-1 and TRBJ1-2, is KAGVTQTPRYLIKTRGQQVTLSCSPISGHRSVSWYQQTPGQGLQFLFEYFSETQRNKGNFPGRFSGRQFSNSRSEMNVSTLELGDSALYLCASSRGGGGSYGYTFGSGTRLTVV.

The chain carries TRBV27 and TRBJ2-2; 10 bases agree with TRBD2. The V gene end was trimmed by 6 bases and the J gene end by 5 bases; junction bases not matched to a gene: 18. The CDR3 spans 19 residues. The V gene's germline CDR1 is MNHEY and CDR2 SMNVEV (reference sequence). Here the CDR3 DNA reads TGTGCCAGCAGAAAAAAGACGGGGGGGACTAGCGCATTAACCGGGGAGCTGTTTTTT. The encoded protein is CASRKKTGGTSALTGELFF.

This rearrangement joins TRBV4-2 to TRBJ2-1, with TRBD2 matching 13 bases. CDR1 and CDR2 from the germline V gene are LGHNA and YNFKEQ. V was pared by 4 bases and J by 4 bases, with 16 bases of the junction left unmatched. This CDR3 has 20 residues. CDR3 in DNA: TGTGCCAGCAGCCCCCTTATGACTAGCGGGGGGAGTACGGGATACAATGAGCAGTTCTTC. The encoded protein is CASSPLMTSGGSTGYNEQFF.